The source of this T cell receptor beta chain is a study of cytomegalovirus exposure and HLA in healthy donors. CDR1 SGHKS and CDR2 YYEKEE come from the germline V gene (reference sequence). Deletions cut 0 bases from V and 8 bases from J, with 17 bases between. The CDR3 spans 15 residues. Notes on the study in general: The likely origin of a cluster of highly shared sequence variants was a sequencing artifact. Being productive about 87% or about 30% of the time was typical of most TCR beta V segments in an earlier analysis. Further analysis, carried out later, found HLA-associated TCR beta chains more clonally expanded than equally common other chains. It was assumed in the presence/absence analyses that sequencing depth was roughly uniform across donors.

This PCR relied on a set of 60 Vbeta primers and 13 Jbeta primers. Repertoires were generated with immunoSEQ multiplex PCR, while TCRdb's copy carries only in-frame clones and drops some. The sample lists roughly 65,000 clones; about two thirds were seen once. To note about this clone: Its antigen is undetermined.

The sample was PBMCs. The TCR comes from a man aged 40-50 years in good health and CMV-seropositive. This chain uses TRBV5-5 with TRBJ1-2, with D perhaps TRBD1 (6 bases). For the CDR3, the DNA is TGTGCCAGCAGCTTGGAGGGCAGGGGCCCGGGGGGCTACACCTTC. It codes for CASSLEGRGPGGYTF.